The 10 T cell receptor beta chains presented below share a single source sample, sequenced in a study of shared clonotypes between healthy human individuals. The naive CD8 fraction comprised CD45RO-negative cells positively selected for CCR7 and excluded terminally differentiated effector memory CD45RA+ cells. Data came from immunoSEQ multiplex PCR; TCRdb stores just in-frame clones and leaves some out. The sample holds millions of clones, 93% seen once. The sample was naive CD8+ T cells from PBMCs. The receptors derive from a man younger than 35 in good health. Some clones in this sample may be carry-over from other donors' samples.

The gene calls are TRBV27 and TRBJ1-1, with D perhaps TRBD1 (5 bases). This CDR3 region has 14 residues. V lost 3 bases to trimming and J lost 5 bases, with 13 bases between them. The germline gives CDR1 MNHEY, CDR2 SMNVEV (reference sequence). CDR3 in DNA: TGTGCCAGCAGTTTTCGGGGCGCGGAAACTGAAGCTTTCTTT. Translated: CASSFRGAETEAFF.

This chain links TRBV5-1 with TRBJ2-1; the match to TRBD2 covers 9 bases. CDR3 length: 17 amino acids. Germline CDR1 and CDR2: SGHRS and YFSETQ. V lost 0 bases and J lost 3; bases outside the gene matches: 7. In DNA form, the CDR3 reads TGCGCCAGCAGCTTGGCCGCTAGCGGGGTCGTCTACAATGAGCAGTTCTTC. This encodes CASSLAASGVVYNEQFF.

CDR3 in amino acids: CASSSPGTGGEQYF. CDR3 DNA sequence: TGTGCCAGCAGCTCCCCCGGGACAGGGGGGGAGCAGTACTTC. The chain carries TRBV7-3 and TRBJ2-7; 11 bases match TRBD1. Germline CDR1 is SGHTA and CDR2 is FQGTGA. The CDR3 has 14 residues. V trimming: 4 bases; J trimming: 7 bases; junction bases outside the gene matches: 6.

V is TRBV13 and J is TRBJ2-7; D is ambiguous. The CDR3 extends over 15 amino acids. V shed 0 bases and J shed 0 bases, with 9 bases lying between them. Germline V gives CDR1 PRHDT, CDR2 FYEKMQ (reference sequence). CDR3 amino acids: CASSLGRTRSYEQYF. The DNA for the CDR3 is TGTGCCAGCAGCTTAGGGCGGACCCGCTCCTACGAGCAGTACTTC.

As for this clone: Additional DNA sequences in this sample encode the identical CDR3. The chain joins TRBV27 to TRBJ1-1; 10 bases line up with TRBD1. Trimming cost V 3 bases and J 4 bases; bases outside gene matches: 2. CDR1 is MNHEY, CDR2 SMNVEV, per germline (reference sequence). The CDR3 contains 14 residues. CDR3 sequence (DNA): TGTGCCAGCAGTTTCCGGGACAGGGGCACTGAAGCTTTCTTT. It encodes CASSFRDRGTEAFF.

Comment on this clone: The sample contains more than one DNA sequence encoding this CDR3. CDR3 loop: CASSYGGPQETQYF. Written as DNA, the CDR3 is TGTGCCAGCAGTTATGGCGGGCCACAAGAGACCCAGTACTTC. This chain connects TRBV6-5 to TRBJ2-5; the D gene is possibly TRBD2 (5 bases). Per germline, CDR1 MNHEY and CDR2 SVGAGI. Between the trimmed V and J ends, which lost 3 bases and 2 bases, there was a span of 10 bases. The CDR3 is 14 residues long.

The J gene is TRBJ2-1, the V gene TRBV2, with D perhaps TRBD2 (6 bases). CDR1 and CDR2 from the germline V gene are SNHLY and FYNNEI. The CDR3 is 18 amino acids. The V end was cut by 2 bases, the J end by 0 bases, with 17 bases between. CDR3 bases: TGTGCCAGCAGTGAAACCCCGGGGCTAGCGAACTCCTACAATGAGCAGTTCTTC. Translation gives CASSETPGLANSYNEQFF.

The rearrangement uses TRBV7-8 and TRBJ1-1, with D hard to call. The CDR3 loop spans 13 amino acids. The V gene's germline CDR1 is SGHVS and CDR2 FQNEAQ. V gave up 5 bases and J gave up 3 bases, with 10 bases separating them. This CDR3 is CASSPRRDTEAFF. The CDR3 bases are TGTGCCAGCAGCCCTCGGCGGGACACTGAAGCTTTCTTT.

The chain employs TRBV28 and TRBJ2-1; D not resolved. The CDR3 spans 14 residues. The V and J ends lost 3 bases and 8 bases respectively, with 14 bases between them. Germline V gene data show CDR1 as MDHEN and CDR2 as SYDVKM. CDR3 region: CASSFRPAIDEQFF. CDR3 sequence (DNA): TGTGCCAGCAGTTTTAGGCCAGCCATCGATGAGCAGTTCTTC.

This chain connects TRBV4-1 to TRBJ2-3, with D maybe TRBD2 (6 bases). This CDR3 comprises 17 residues. Trimming pared 0 bases from V and 1 base from J, leaving 14 bases between. Per germline, CDR1 MGHRA and CDR2 YSYEKL. The CDR3 DNA follows: TGCGCCAGCAGCCAAGAGAAGGGCGGGATGGGCACAGATACGCAGTATTTT. Translated, it gives CASSQEKGGMGTDTQYF.